The rows below give T cell receptor beta chains drawn from one sample of a study of blood T cell repertoires in COVID-19. Profiling relied on immunoSEQ multiplex PCR, and the TCRdb table lists in-frame clones only, not all of them. The sample consists of 110,000 or so clones, around nine tenths of them appearing once. Source material: peripheral blood. Receptor source: a woman aged 50 to 65 with acute or convalescent COVID-19. The CDR3 runs from the conserved cysteine through the conserved F or W. A D gene is named only where the DNA matches it firmly. Size tells how often a clone was seen (once, few, many) or the class of an expanded clone, and some rows leave it out.

V gene,D gene,clone size,J gene,CDR3 protein,CDR3 DNA
TRBV28,.,.,TRBJ1-2,CASSLGQPYGYTF,TGTGCCAGCAGTTTGGGGCAGCCCTATGGCTACACCTTC
TRBV12-5,.,once,TRBJ1-1,CASGPTMNTEAFF,TGTGCTAGTGGTCCTACCATGAACACTGAAGCTTTCTTT
TRBV6-2/TRBV6-3,.,.,TRBJ1-5,CASSYTGKARGQPQHF,TGTGCCAGCAGTTACACCGGGAAGGCCAGAGGACAGCCCCAGCATTTT
TRBV9,.,.,TRBJ2-5,CASSVGSGTQYF,TGTGCCAGCAGCGTAGGGTCAGGGACCCAGTACTTC
TRBV7-9,TRBD2,.,TRBJ2-3,CASSSPGGRDTQYF,TGTGCCAGCAGTAGCCCGGGGGGGCGGGATACGCAGTATTTT
TRBV5-1,TRBD2,.,TRBJ2-1,CASSLAAGTSGIYNEQFF,TGCGCCAGCAGCTTGGCGGCCGGGACTAGCGGGATCTACAATGAGCAGTTCTTC
TRBV6-5,.,once,TRBJ2-5,CASRLQLDIQETQYF,TGTGCCAGCAGGTTACAACTAGACATCCAAGAGACCCAGTACTTC
TRBV10-2,TRBD2,.,TRBJ2-2,CASNVLAGGPGELFF,TGCGCCAGCAATGTTCTAGCGGGAGGGCCCGGGGAGCTGTTTTTT
TRBV19,.,.,TRBJ1-5,CASNGLSNQPQHF,TGTGCCAGTAATGGGCTGAGCAATCAGCCCCAGCATTTT
TRBV2,.,.,TRBJ2-5,CASKGGVKETQYF,TGTGCCAGCAAAGGCGGCGTAAAAGAGACCCAGTACTTC
TRBV6-5,TRBD1,.,TRBJ2-7,CASTRQGNSEQYF,TGTGCCAGCACTAGACAGGGCAACTCCGAGCAGTACTTC
TRBV30,.,.,TRBJ2-7,CAWSRGGDLYF,TGTGCCTGGAGTCGAGGCGGAGACCTATATTTC
TRBV29-1,TRBD2,.,TRBJ2-2,CSVPGTSGLTGELFF,TGCAGCGTCCCCGGGACTAGCGGCCTCACCGGGGAGCTGTTTTTT
TRBV4-1,TRBD1,.,TRBJ2-3,CASSLGQGIDTQYF,TGCGCCAGCAGCCTCGGACAGGGGATAGATACGCAGTATTTT
TRBV6-5,TRBD2,once,TRBJ2-3,CASSPPGLALDTQYF,TGTGCCAGCAGTCCGCCGGGACTAGCACTGGATACGCAGTATTTT
TRBV19,.,few,TRBJ2-7,CASSRYRTDYEQYF,TGTGCCAGTAGCCGCTACAGGACAGACTACGAGCAGTACTTC
TRBV7-2,.,.,TRBJ2-5,CASSFGMTAGETQYF,TGTGCCAGCAGCTTCGGGATGACGGCGGGGGAGACCCAGTACTTC
TRBV21-1,.,.,TRBJ1-5,CASSKGSGPFNQPQHF,TGTGCCAGCAGCAAAGGTTCCGGTCCATTTAATCAGCCCCAGCATTTT
TRBV7-2,TRBD1,.,TRBJ1-5,CASSLMAGGQPQHF,TGTGCCAGCAGCTTAATGGCAGGGGGTCAGCCCCAGCATTTT
TRBV10-3,TRBD1,.,TRBJ2-5,CAISDHQTGGETQYF,TGTGCCATCAGTGACCACCAGACAGGGGGAGAGACCCAGTACTTC
TRBV2,TRBD1,.,TRBJ1-1,CASSRDRGFSEAFF,TGTGCCAGCAGTAGGGACAGGGGATTTTCTGAAGCTTTCTTT
TRBV30,TRBD1,.,TRBJ1-4,CAWSGGDRQGEKLFF,TGTGCCTGGAGTGGCGGGGACAGGCAAGGGGAAAAACTGTTTTTT
TRBV3-1/TRBV3-2,.,.,TRBJ2-3,CASSQRIRSPQPDTQYF,TGTGCCAGCAGCCAAAGAATCCGGAGCCCCCAGCCAGATACGCAGTATTTT
TRBV18,TRBD2,.,TRBJ2-5,CASSPFLLAGEETQYF,TGTGCCAGCTCACCTTTCCTTCTAGCGGGGGAAGAGACCCAGTACTTC
TRBV5-1,.,once,TRBJ1-1,CASSSRGELTEAFF,TGCGCCAGCAGCTCCCGCGGGGAATTGACTGAAGCTTTCTTT
TRBV11-2,.,.,TRBJ1-2,CASSEPGWGGYGYTF,TGTGCCAGCAGCGAACCAGGGTGGGGAGGCTATGGCTACACCTTC
TRBV18,.,once,TRBJ1-4,CASSPPNAGANEKLFF,TGTGCCAGCTCACCACCTAATGCAGGGGCTAATGAAAAACTGTTTTTT
TRBV7-2,TRBD1,.,TRBJ1-1,CASSLAVGTGTEAFF,TGTGCCAGCAGCTTAGCTGTTGGGACAGGTACTGAAGCTTTCTTT
TRBV7-8,.,few,TRBJ1-2,CAGLRPEHGYTF,TGTGCCGGCCTTAGGCCGGAGCATGGCTACACCTTC
TRBV9,.,.,TRBJ2-3,CASSTSRPQDTQYF,TGTGCCAGCAGCACATCTAGGCCTCAGGATACGCAGTATTTT
TRBV3-1/TRBV3-2,.,.,TRBJ1-1,CASSPKQGKENTEAFF,TGTGCCAGCAGCCCGAAGCAGGGGAAAGAAAACACTGAAGCTTTCTTT
TRBV30,TRBD1,.,TRBJ1-2,CAWISNFGTGEWDGYTF,TGTGCCTGGATTTCCAACTTCGGCACAGGGGAGTGGGATGGCTACACCTTC
TRBV7-2,.,.,TRBJ2-6,CASNLEAGANVLTF,TGTGCCAGCAACCTGGAGGCTGGGGCCAACGTCCTGACTTTC
TRBV19,TRBD1,.,TRBJ2-7,CASSPRDRGFSYEQYF,TGTGCCAGTAGTCCCCGGGACAGGGGATTTTCCTACGAGCAGTACTTC
TRBV30,TRBD1,.,TRBJ1-5,CAWSVRDRGGQPQHF,TGTGCCTGGAGTGTAAGGGACAGGGGGGGTCAGCCCCAGCATTTT
TRBV5-8,.,.,TRBJ2-1,CASSLLAGTDAGLYNEQFF,TGTGCCAGCAGCCTACTCGCGGGGACAGACGCGGGTCTCTACAATGAGCAGTTCTTC
TRBV6-5,.,.,TRBJ1-2,CASSFDRTSQRGYTF,TGTGCCAGCAGTTTTGACAGGACTTCCCAGCGGGGCTACACCTTC
TRBV19,TRBD1,once,TRBJ1-4,CASSTGQDTNEKLFF,TGTGCCAGTAGTACCGGACAGGACACTAATGAAAAACTGTTTTTT
TRBV13,TRBD1,.,TRBJ2-7,CASSPGTGSSYEQYF,TGTGCCAGCAGCCCGGGGACAGGCAGCTCCTACGAGCAGTACTTC
TRBV6-2/TRBV6-3,TRBD1,.,TRBJ1-5,CASSIGQVSNQPQHF,TGTGCCAGCAGTATAGGACAGGTTAGCAATCAGCCCCAGCATTTT
TRBV9,TRBD2,.,TRBJ2-5,CASSVGGGAAETQYF,TGTGCCAGCAGCGTAGGCGGGGGGGCGGCCGAGACCCAGTACTTC
TRBV5-4,.,.,TRBJ2-3,CASSRPPMAGRADTQYF,TGTGCCAGCAGCCGCCCGCCTATGGCGGGACGGGCAGATACGCAGTATTTT
TRBV29-1,.,few,TRBJ2-7,CSVRREAYEQYF,TGCAGCGTTCGGCGGGAAGCCTACGAGCAGTACTTC
TRBV18,TRBD1,.,TRBJ1-6,CASSGQGSSYNSPLHF,TGTGCCAGCTCGGGACAGGGGTCCTCCTATAATTCACCCCTCCACTTT
TRBV18,.,.,TRBJ2-1,CASVMDSTFYNEQFF,TGTGCCAGCGTCATGGACAGCACTTTCTACAATGAGCAGTTCTTC
TRBV7-8,.,.,TRBJ2-2,CASSPGGAGRTGELFF,TGTGCCAGCAGCCCGGGGGGCGCAGGAAGAACCGGGGAGCTGTTTTTT
TRBV24-1,.,.,TRBJ1-2,CATSDPQGGDGYTF,TGTGCCACCAGTGACCCACAAGGAGGGGATGGCTACACCTTC
TRBV7-9,.,.,TRBJ2-3,CASSLRLAPDTQYF,TGTGCCAGCAGCTTAAGGCTAGCACCAGATACGCAGTATTTT
TRBV3-1/TRBV3-2,TRBD2,.,TRBJ2-1,CASTPFEAGNEQFF,TGTGCCAGCACCCCGTTTGAAGCGGGGAATGAGCAGTTCTTC
TRBV27,.,.,TRBJ1-5,CASSSGFGTQPQHF,TGTGCCAGCAGTTCCGGGTTTGGAACCCAGCCCCAGCATTTT
TRBV10-3,.,.,TRBJ1-1,CAISRDTNTEAFF,TGTGCCATCAGCCGGGACACGAACACTGAAGCTTTCTTT
TRBV9,TRBD1,.,TRBJ1-5,CASSTGTGDPEGNQPQHF,TGTGCCAGCAGCACCGGGACAGGGGATCCTGAGGGCAATCAGCCCCAGCATTTT
TRBV19,.,once,TRBJ2-1,CASNLGGGLPYNEQFF,TGTGCCAGTAACCTGGGTGGCGGACTTCCCTACAATGAGCAGTTCTTC
TRBV18,TRBD1,.,TRBJ1-1,CASSPGTANEAFF,TGTGCCAGCTCACCGGGGACAGCTAATGAAGCTTTCTTT
TRBV7-2,TRBD1,.,TRBJ2-1,CASSTGQGSTEQFF,TGTGCCAGCAGCACGGGACAGGGTTCCACTGAGCAGTTCTTC
TRBV9,.,.,TRBJ1-4,CASSPGGDVEKLFF,TGTGCCAGCAGCCCCGGCGGAGACGTGGAAAAACTGTTTTTT
TRBV7-3,.,.,TRBJ1-2,CASSSPVPARGYTF,TGTGCCAGCAGCTCTCCCGTCCCGGCGAGGGGCTACACCTTC
TRBV25-1,.,.,TRBJ2-7,CASKLRDEQYF,TGTGCCAGCAAATTAAGAGACGAGCAGTACTTC
TRBV6-6,.,.,TRBJ1-5,CASGYGVGNQPQHF,TGTGCCAGCGGGTATGGAGTTGGCAATCAGCCCCAGCATTTT
TRBV5-5,TRBD1,.,TRBJ1-4,CASSPGTVATNEKLFF,TGTGCCAGCAGCCCTGGGACAGTTGCAACTAATGAAAAACTGTTTTTT